The T cell receptor beta chain under discussion was sequenced for a study of T-cell reconstitution after alpha-beta-depleted transplantation in children. The TCRbeta library was prepared with unique molecular identifiers. TCRdb reprocessed the PCR reads via MiXCR and lists one record per CDR3 protein. Of some 240,000 distinct CDR3 sequences in the sample, about 9.6% were seen once. At least ten counts were recorded for this clonotype. This receptor was taken from a human donor who donated a stem cell graft to a child with SCID. The sequenced sample was PBMCs from the stem cell graft donor, obtained from the stem cell graft.

CDR3 nucleotide sequence: TGCGCCAGCAGCTTGGTGTCGAACACTGAAGCTTTCTTT. Translated: CASSLVSNTEAFF. The chain recombines TRBV5-1 with TRBJ1-1, with D unclear. The germline gives CDR1 SGHRS, CDR2 YFSETQ. The CDR3 contains 13 residues. Trimming took off 0 bases at V and 1 base at J, with 4 bases between the two ends.